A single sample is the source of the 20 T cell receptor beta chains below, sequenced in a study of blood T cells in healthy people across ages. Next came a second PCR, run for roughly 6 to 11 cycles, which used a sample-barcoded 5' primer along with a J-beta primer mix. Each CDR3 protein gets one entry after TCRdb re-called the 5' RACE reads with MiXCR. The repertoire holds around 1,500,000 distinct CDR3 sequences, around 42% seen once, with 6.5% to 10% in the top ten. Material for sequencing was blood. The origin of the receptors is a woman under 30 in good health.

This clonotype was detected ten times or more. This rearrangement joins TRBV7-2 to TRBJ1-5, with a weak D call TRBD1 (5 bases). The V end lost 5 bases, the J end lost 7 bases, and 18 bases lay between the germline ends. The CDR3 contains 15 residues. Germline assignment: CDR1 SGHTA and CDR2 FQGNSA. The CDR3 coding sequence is TGTGCCAGCAGCCGACTGTCGGGGGTAGGGCAGCCCCAGCATTTT. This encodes CASSRLSGVGQPQHF.

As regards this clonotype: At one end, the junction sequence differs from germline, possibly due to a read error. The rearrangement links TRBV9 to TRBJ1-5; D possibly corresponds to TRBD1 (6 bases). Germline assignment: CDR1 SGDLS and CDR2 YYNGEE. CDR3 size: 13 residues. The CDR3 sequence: CSSSETGYQPQHF. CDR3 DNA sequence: TGTTCCAGCAGCGAGACAGGATATCAGCCCCAGCATTTT.

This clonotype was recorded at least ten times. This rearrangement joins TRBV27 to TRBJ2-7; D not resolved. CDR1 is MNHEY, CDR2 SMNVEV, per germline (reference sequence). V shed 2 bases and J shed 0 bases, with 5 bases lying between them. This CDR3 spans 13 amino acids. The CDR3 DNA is TGTGCCAGCAGTTTACTTCTCTCCTACGAGCAGTACTTC. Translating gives CASSLLLSYEQYF.

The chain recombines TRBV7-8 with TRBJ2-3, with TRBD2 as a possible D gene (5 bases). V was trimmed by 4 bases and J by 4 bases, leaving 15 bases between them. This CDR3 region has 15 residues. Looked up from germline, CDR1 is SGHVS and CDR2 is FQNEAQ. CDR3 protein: CASSSRWMEADTQYF. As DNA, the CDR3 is TGTGCCAGCAGCTCCCGATGGATGGAGGCAGATACGCAGTATTTT.

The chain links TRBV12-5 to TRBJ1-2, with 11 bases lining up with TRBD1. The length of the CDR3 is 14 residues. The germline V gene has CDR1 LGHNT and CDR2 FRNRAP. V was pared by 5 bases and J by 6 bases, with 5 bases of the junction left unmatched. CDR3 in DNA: TGTGCTAGTGGTCTAGGACAGGGGGCGGATGGCTACACCTTC. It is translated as CASGLGQGADGYTF.

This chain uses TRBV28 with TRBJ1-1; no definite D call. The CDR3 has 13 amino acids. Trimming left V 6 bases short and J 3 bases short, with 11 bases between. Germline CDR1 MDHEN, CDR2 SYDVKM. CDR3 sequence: CASSPRLDTEAFF. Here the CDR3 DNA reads TGTGCCAGCAGCCCCCGGTTAGACACTGAAGCTTTCTTT.

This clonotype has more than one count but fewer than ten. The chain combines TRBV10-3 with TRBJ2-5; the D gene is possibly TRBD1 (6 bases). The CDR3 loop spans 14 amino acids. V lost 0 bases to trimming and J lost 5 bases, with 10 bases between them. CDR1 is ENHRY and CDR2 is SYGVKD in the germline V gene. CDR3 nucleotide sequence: TGTGCCATCAGTGAGTCAGGGGGTGGCGAGACCCAGTACTTC. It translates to CAISESGGGETQYF.

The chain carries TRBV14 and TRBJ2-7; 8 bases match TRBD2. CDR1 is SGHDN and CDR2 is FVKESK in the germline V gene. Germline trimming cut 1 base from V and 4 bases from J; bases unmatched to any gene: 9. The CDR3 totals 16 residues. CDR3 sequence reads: CASSQGSASGRYEQYF. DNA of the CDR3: TGTGCCAGCAGCCAAGGATCGGCTAGCGGGCGGTACGAGCAGTACTTC.

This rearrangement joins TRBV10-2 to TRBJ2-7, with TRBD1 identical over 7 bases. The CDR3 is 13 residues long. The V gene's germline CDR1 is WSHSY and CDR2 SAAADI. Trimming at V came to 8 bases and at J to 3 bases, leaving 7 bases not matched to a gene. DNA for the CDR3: TGCGCCAGCGTACAGGGGACGAACTACGAGCAGTACTTC. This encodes CASVQGTNYEQYF.

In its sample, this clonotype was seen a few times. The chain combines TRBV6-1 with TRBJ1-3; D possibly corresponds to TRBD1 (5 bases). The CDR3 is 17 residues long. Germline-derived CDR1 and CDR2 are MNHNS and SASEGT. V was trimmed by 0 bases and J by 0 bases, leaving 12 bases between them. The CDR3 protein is CASSEAGVWSSGNTIYF. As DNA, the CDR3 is TGTGCCAGCAGTGAAGCGGGGGTTTGGAGCTCTGGAAACACCATATATTTT.

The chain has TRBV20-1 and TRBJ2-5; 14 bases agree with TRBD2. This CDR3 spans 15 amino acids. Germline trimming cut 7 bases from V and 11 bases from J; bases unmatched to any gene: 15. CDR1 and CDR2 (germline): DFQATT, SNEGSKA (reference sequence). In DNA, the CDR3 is TGCAGTGTCAACCCGGGACTAGCGGGAGTTAATGAGCAGTACTTC. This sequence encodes CSVNPGLAGVNEQYF.

The CDR3 nucleotides are TGTGCCAGCACCGCGCGTGACCTTTCAGGTAACAATGAGCAGTTCTTC. Residues: CASTARDLSGNNEQFF. The chain uses TRBV7-2 and TRBJ2-1; D gene uncertain. The CDR3 has 16 residues. CDR1 and CDR2 from the germline V gene are SGHTA and FQGNSA. V was cut by 7 bases and J by 5 bases, with 21 bases left in between.

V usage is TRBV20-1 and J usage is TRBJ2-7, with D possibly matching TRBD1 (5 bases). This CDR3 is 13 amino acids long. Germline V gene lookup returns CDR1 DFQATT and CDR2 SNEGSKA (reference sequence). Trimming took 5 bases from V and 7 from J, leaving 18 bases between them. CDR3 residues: CSASTGPTGEQYF. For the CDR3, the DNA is TGCAGTGCTTCCACAGGACCCACCGGGGAGCAGTACTTC.

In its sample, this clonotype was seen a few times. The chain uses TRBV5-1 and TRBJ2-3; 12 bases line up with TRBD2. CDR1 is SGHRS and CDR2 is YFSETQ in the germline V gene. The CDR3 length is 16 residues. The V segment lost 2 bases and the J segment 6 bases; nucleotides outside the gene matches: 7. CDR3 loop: CASSLQTSGGLDTQYF. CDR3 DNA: TGCGCCAGCAGCTTACAGACTAGCGGGGGTTTGGATACGCAGTATTTT.

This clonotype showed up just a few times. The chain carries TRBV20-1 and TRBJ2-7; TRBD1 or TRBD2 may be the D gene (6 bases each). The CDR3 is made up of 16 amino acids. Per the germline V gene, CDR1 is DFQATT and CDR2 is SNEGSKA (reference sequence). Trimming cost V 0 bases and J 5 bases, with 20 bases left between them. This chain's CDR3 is CSARDHELRGPDEQYF. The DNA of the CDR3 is TGCAGTGCTAGAGATCATGAATTACGGGGGCCTGACGAGCAGTACTTC.

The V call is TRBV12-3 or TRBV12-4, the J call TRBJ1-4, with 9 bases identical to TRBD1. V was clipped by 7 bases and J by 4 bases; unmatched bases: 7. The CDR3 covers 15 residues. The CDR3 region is CASTARQGGNEKLFF. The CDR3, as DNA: TGTGCCAGCACCGCAAGACAGGGGGGTAATGAAAAACTGTTTTTT.

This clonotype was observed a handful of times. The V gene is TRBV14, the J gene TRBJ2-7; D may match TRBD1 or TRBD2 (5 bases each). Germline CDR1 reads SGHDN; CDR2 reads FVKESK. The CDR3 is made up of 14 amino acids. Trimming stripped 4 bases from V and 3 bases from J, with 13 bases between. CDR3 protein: CASSPTGPLYEQYF. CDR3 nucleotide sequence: TGTGCCAGCAGCCCAACGGGACCTCTCTACGAGCAGTACTTC.

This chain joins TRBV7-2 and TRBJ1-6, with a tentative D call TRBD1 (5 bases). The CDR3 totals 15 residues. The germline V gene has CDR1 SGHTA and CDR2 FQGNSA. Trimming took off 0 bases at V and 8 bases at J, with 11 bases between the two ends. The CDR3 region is CASSLAAGSYSPLHF. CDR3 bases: TGTGCCAGCAGCTTAGCAGCAGGGAGTTATTCACCCCTCCACTTT.

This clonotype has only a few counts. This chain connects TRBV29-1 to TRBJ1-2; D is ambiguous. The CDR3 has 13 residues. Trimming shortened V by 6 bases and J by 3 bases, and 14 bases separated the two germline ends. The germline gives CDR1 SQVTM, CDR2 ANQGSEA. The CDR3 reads CSVSDPVHYGYTF. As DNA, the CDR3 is TGCAGCGTGTCGGACCCGGTTCACTATGGCTACACCTTC. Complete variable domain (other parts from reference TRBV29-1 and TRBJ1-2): SAVISQKPSRDICQRGTSLTIQCQVDSQVTMMFWYRQQPGQSLTLIATANQGSEATYESGFVIDKFPISRPNLTFSTLTVSNMSPEDSSIYLCSVSDPVHYGYTFGSGTRLTVV.

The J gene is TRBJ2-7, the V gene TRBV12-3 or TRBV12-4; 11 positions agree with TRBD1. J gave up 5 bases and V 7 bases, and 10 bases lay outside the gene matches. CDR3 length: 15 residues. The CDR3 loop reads CASTGTGGIRNEQYF. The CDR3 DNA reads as TGTGCCAGCACTGGGACAGGGGGGATAAGAAACGAGCAGTACTTC.